The 4 T cell receptor beta chains presented below share a single source sample, sequenced in a study of T cells after yellow fever vaccination. TCRdb itself ran the 5' RACE reads through MiXCR, one entry per CDR3 protein. The data show 150,000 to 200,000 distinct CDR3 sequences, about 6.2% seen once. Source: CD4+ T cells sorted from PBMCs, taken on the day of the first yellow fever vaccination. The source of these receptors is a man aged 18 to 30 who received the YFV17D yellow fever vaccine.

The chain joins TRBV7-2 to TRBJ2-3; no clear D. CDR1 is SGHTA, CDR2 FQGNSA, per germline. V lost 6 bases to trimming and J lost 0 bases, with 7 bases between them. The CDR3 has 13 amino acids. The CDR3, as DNA: TGTGCCAGCAGGAAAACTAGCACAGATACGCAGTATTTT. Protein product: CASRKTSTDTQYF.

This clonotype was seen repeatedly, ten times or more. The chain recombines TRBV4-2 with TRBJ1-5; a weak D match, TRBD1 (6 bases). The CDR3 totals 19 residues. Trimming removed 1 base from V and 2 bases from J, with 21 bases in between. From germline, CDR1 is LGHNA and CDR2 YNFKEQ. The CDR3 loop is CASSQAVKGGGNGNQPQHF. The CDR3 DNA follows: TGTGCCAGCAGCCAAGCTGTGAAGGGAGGGGGTAACGGCAATCAGCCCCAGCATTTT.

This clonotype was seen repeatedly, ten times or more. This chain links TRBV4-3 with TRBJ2-1, with TRBD2 matching over 8 bases. V shed 3 bases and J 6 bases; nucleotides not matched to a gene: 7. This CDR3 is built from 15 residues. In germline, CDR1 is LGHNA, CDR2 YSLEER. The CDR3 DNA is TGCGCCAGCAGCCACCTTTCGGGGGGGGGCAATGAGCAGTTCTTC. Translating gives CASSHLSGGGNEQFF.

This clonotype was observed many times. This chain joins TRBV29-1 and TRBJ1-1; D is possibly TRBD1 (5 bases). V was trimmed by 7 bases and J by 1 base, leaving 10 bases between them. The CDR3 contains 12 residues. Germline CDR1 is SQVTM and CDR2 is ANQGSEA. CDR3 loop: CSGGAGNTEAFF. The CDR3 DNA reads as TGCAGCGGAGGGGCAGGGAACACTGAAGCTTTCTTT. The full variable domain, rest sourced from reference TRBV29-1 and TRBJ1-1, is SAVISQKPSRDICQRGTSLTIQCQVDSQVTMMFWYRQQPGQSLTLIATANQGSEATYESGFVIDKFPISRPNLTFSTLTVSNMSPEDSSIYLCSGGAGNTEAFFGQGTRLTVV.